This TCR beta chain comes out of a study of blood T cell repertoires in COVID-19. Study-level information: COVID-19 samples, acute and convalescent, were from the United States, Italy and Spain.

The study recruited people aged roughly 18 to 95 years across roughly 23 US areas. Assignment of participants to cohorts was predicated upon participant-reported clinical history. Sequencing was performed with immunoSEQ multiplex PCR; in TCRdb, only in-frame clones are kept and a portion is missing. The sample records about 400,000 clones, around 90% being singletons. The sequenced sample consisted of PBMCs or T cells enriched from blood (not recorded which). The TCR comes from a woman in her thirties or forties with acute COVID-19.

The CDR3 nucleotides read TGCGCCAGCAGCTTGGGAGGGTACGAGCAGTACTTC. Its translation is CASSLGGYEQYF. The chain joins TRBV5-1 to TRBJ2-7; D may be TRBD2 (5 bases). The germline V gene encodes CDR1 SGHRS and CDR2 YFSETQ. CDR3 size: 12 residues. Trimming took 0 bases from V and 4 from J, leaving 5 bases between them.